The rows below give T cell receptor beta chains drawn from one sample of a study of human T cells and chemical hapten exposure. One entry per CDR3 protein, called by TCRdb with MiXCR from the RACE reads. Found here are 70,000 to 90,000 distinct CDR3 sequences, about 10% of them singletons; the top ten hold around 5%. The starting material was whole blood, obtained in connection with sensitization to the hapten diphenylcyclopropenone (DPC). The receptors originated from a woman aged 45-59 years with alopecia areata. Some clones in this sample may be carry-over from other donors' samples. Each CDR3 is given with its conserved first and last residue. A D gene is named only where the DNA matches it firmly. Some rows have no size entry. The others give once, few or many, or a class for an expanded clone.

size: many; J: TRBJ2-1; V: TRBV4-1; D: NA; CDR3: CASSQEVSGSSYNEQFF; DNA: TGCGCCAGCAGCCAAGAGGTTAGCGGAAGCTCCTACAATGAGCAGTTCTTC
size: NA; J: TRBJ2-7; V: TRBV28; D: TRBD1; CDR3: CASRRPGQKTYEQYF; DNA: TGTGCCAGCAGACGACCGGGACAGAAAACTTACGAGCAGTACTTC
size: many; J: TRBJ2-1; V: TRBV12-3/TRBV12-4; D: TRBD2; CDR3: CASSLGRASGSNEQFF; DNA: TGTGCCAGCAGTTTAGGGAGGGCTAGCGGGAGTAATGAGCAGTTCTTC
size: many; J: TRBJ2-7; V: TRBV7-2; D: NA; CDR3: CASSSRGRENEQYF; DNA: TGTGCCAGCAGCTCTAGGGGCAGGGAAAACGAGCAGTACTTC
size: few; J: TRBJ2-7; V: TRBV4-2; D: NA; CDR3: CASSPRSTGAYEQYF; DNA: TGTGCCAGCAGCCCTCGATCGACAGGTGCCTACGAGCAGTACTTC
size: many; J: TRBJ2-7; V: TRBV29-1; D: TRBD1; CDR3: CSVGDRAYEQYF; DNA: TGCAGCGTTGGGGACAGGGCCTACGAGCAGTACTTC
size: many; J: TRBJ2-1; V: TRBV6-5; D: NA; CDR3: CASSYRREFSYEQFF; DNA: TGTGCCAGCAGTTACCGTCGGGAGTTTAGCTATGAGCAGTTCTTC
size: many; J: TRBJ1-5; V: TRBV12-3/TRBV12-4; D: NA; CDR3: CASSLGTASNQPQHF; DNA: TGTGCCAGCAGTTTAGGGACAGCTAGCAATCAGCCCCAGCATTTT
size: few; J: TRBJ2-5; V: TRBV2; D: NA; CDR3: CASGGRAPQETQYF; DNA: TGTGCCAGCGGTGGCAGGGCTCCCCAAGAGACCCAGTACTTC
size: few; J: TRBJ1-1; V: TRBV9; D: TRBD1; CDR3: CASSATGSTEAFF; DNA: TGTGCCAGCAGCGCGACAGGGTCCACTGAAGCTTTCTTT
size: many; J: TRBJ1-1; V: TRBV6-5; D: NA; CDR3: CASRLQGFISTEAFF; DNA: TGTGCCAGCAGATTACAGGGCTTTATCTCTACTGAAGCTTTCTTT
size: many; J: TRBJ2-5; V: TRBV29-1; D: NA; CDR3: CSVANQETQYF; DNA: TGCAGCGTTGCTAATCAAGAGACCCAGTACTTC
size: few; J: TRBJ2-3; V: TRBV5-4; D: TRBD2; CDR3: CASSKGLAATTDTQYF; DNA: TGTGCCAGCAGCAAGGGACTAGCGGCAACGACAGATACGCAGTATTTT
size: many; J: TRBJ2-1; V: TRBV7-6; D: TRBD1; CDR3: CASSQGTGGGEFF; DNA: TGTGCCAGCAGCCAAGGGACAGGGGGTGGCGAGTTCTTC
size: many; J: TRBJ2-2; V: TRBV7-6; D: NA; CDR3: CASSPTGRAGELFF; DNA: TGTGCCAGCAGCCCTACAGGGCGGGCCGGGGAGCTGTTTTTT
size: medium-sized; J: TRBJ2-1; V: TRBV7-8; D: TRBD2; CDR3: CASSPQGLAVEQFF; DNA: TGTGCCAGCAGCCCCCAAGGACTAGCGGTTGAGCAGTTCTTC
size: few; J: TRBJ1-1; V: TRBV20-1; D: NA; CDR3: CSASRGMYTEAFF; DNA: TGCAGTGCTAGTCGCGGGATGTACACTGAAGCTTTCTTT
size: few; J: TRBJ2-2; V: TRBV7-2; D: NA; CDR3: CASSERLAGELFF; DNA: TGTGCCAGCAGCGAAAGACTAGCCGGGGAGCTGTTTTTT
size: NA; J: TRBJ2-5; V: TRBV2; D: NA; CDR3: CASGGGRGIQGGETQYF; DNA: TGTGCCAGCGGGGGTGGACGGGGAATTCAAGGGGGAGAGACCCAGTACTTC
size: few; J: TRBJ2-5; V: TRBV5-1; D: NA; CDR3: CASSFGKLAPPGGKETQYF; DNA: TGCGCCAGCAGCTTCGGCAAGCTGGCCCCGCCGGGGGGCAAAGAGACCCAGTACTTC
size: many; J: TRBJ2-2; V: TRBV20-1; D: TRBD1; CDR3: CSARTGALNTGELFF; DNA: TGCAGTGCTAGAACAGGGGCTCTAAACACCGGGGAGCTGTTTTTT
size: few; J: TRBJ2-1; V: TRBV29-1; D: TRBD2; CDR3: CSVVLVGGPSYNEQFF; DNA: TGCAGCGTAGTTCTAGTGGGAGGGCCGTCCTACAATGAGCAGTTCTTC
size: many; J: TRBJ2-5; V: TRBV19; D: TRBD2; CDR3: CASSVWFGAQPGLQETQYF; DNA: TGTGCCAGTAGTGTCTGGTTTGGAGCACAACCGGGACTACAAGAGACCCAGTACTTC
size: NA; J: TRBJ1-2; V: TRBV6-5; D: NA; CDR3: CATRLGGQGWTTINGYTF; DNA: TGTGCCACCAGGCTTGGAGGGCAGGGATGGACTACTATTAATGGCTACACCTTC
size: NA; J: TRBJ1-2; V: TRBV25-1; D: TRBD1; CDR3: CASSEDRGDYGYTF; DNA: TGTGCCAGCAGTGAAGACAGGGGAGACTATGGCTACACCTTC
size: many; J: TRBJ2-7; V: TRBV7-9; D: TRBD2; CDR3: CASSLIGLAGGPGEQYF; DNA: TGTGCCAGCAGCTTAATCGGACTAGCGGGAGGGCCCGGAGAGCAGTACTTC
size: NA; J: TRBJ2-1; V: TRBV29-1; D: NA; CDR3: CSVDGEQFF; DNA: TGCAGCGTTGACGGTGAGCAGTTCTTC
size: few; J: TRBJ2-5; V: TRBV12-3/TRBV12-4; D: NA; CDR3: CASTLSGQETQYF; DNA: TGTGCCAGCACCCTTAGCGGTCAAGAGACCCAGTACTTC
size: NA; J: TRBJ2-1; V: TRBV27; D: TRBD1; CDR3: CASSWTGPGFEQFF; DNA: TGTGCCAGCAGTTGGACAGGCCCCGGATTTGAGCAGTTCTTC
size: NA; J: TRBJ2-5; V: TRBV10-3; D: TRBD1; CDR3: CAISVTGGRETQYF; DNA: TGTGCCATCAGTGTCACAGGGGGTAGAGAGACCCAGTACTTC
size: NA; J: TRBJ2-3; V: TRBV20-1; D: NA; CDR3: CSAVKPPGPDTQYF; DNA: TGCAGTGCTGTCAAACCCCCGGGTCCAGATACGCAGTATTTT
size: many; J: TRBJ1-4; V: TRBV3-1; D: TRBD1; CDR3: CASSQTGTGSEKLFF; DNA: TGTGCCAGCAGCCAAACCGGGACAGGGAGTGAAAAACTGTTTTTT
size: few; J: TRBJ2-5; V: TRBV12-3/TRBV12-4; D: TRBD2; CDR3: CASRAGGPETQYF; DNA: TGTGCCAGCAGAGCGGGAGGGCCGGAGACCCAGTACTTC
size: many; J: TRBJ1-2; V: TRBV29-1; D: TRBD1; CDR3: CSVRQGDVDYGYTF; DNA: TGCAGCGTTCGACAGGGGGATGTGGATTATGGCTACACCTTC
size: few; J: TRBJ2-5; V: TRBV7-9; D: TRBD1; CDR3: CASSPGQGAQETQYF; DNA: TGTGCCAGCAGTCCGGGACAGGGGGCCCAAGAGACCCAGTACTTC
size: few; J: TRBJ1-4; V: TRBV7-9; D: NA; CDR3: CASSPGDARDLEKLFF; DNA: TGTGCCAGCAGCCCCGGGGACGCCCGGGATCTGGAAAAACTGTTTTTT
size: many; J: TRBJ2-1; V: TRBV29-1; D: NA; CDR3: CSVNRDEQFF; DNA: TGCAGCGTTAACCGCGATGAGCAGTTCTTC
size: many; J: TRBJ2-7; V: TRBV11-2; D: TRBD2; CDR3: CASSMIAGGLYEQYF; DNA: TGTGCCAGCAGCATGATAGCGGGAGGCCTGTACGAGCAGTACTTC
size: few; J: TRBJ2-7; V: TRBV29-1; D: TRBD2; CDR3: CSVPGLGNHEQYF; DNA: TGCAGCGTCCCGGGACTAGGCAACCACGAGCAGTACTTC
size: few; J: TRBJ2-3; V: TRBV18; D: TRBD2; CDR3: CASSSRTSGGTDTQYF; DNA: TGTGCCAGCTCATCCCGGACTAGCGGGGGCACAGATACGCAGTATTTT
size: many; J: TRBJ1-4; V: TRBV30; D: NA; CDR3: CAWSLQGTNEKLFF; DNA: TGTGCCTGGAGTCTACAGGGCACTAATGAAAAACTGTTTTTT
size: few; J: TRBJ2-1; V: TRBV20-1; D: TRBD2; CDR3: CSARTSGRPYNEQFF; DNA: TGCAGTGCTAGGACTAGCGGGAGACCCTACAATGAGCAGTTCTTC
size: few; J: TRBJ1-1; V: TRBV5-6; D: NA; CDR3: CASSLWGTLPNTEAFF; DNA: TGTGCCAGCAGCTTGTGGGGTACGCTTCCGAACACTGAAGCTTTCTTT
size: many; J: TRBJ1-2; V: TRBV19; D: NA; CDR3: CASSINPSYGYTF; DNA: TGTGCCAGTAGTATCAACCCTTCCTATGGCTACACCTTC
size: NA; J: TRBJ2-4; V: TRBV28; D: NA; CDR3: CASSQSGVAKNIQYF; DNA: TGTGCCAGCAGTCAATCGGGAGTAGCCAAAAACATTCAGTACTTC